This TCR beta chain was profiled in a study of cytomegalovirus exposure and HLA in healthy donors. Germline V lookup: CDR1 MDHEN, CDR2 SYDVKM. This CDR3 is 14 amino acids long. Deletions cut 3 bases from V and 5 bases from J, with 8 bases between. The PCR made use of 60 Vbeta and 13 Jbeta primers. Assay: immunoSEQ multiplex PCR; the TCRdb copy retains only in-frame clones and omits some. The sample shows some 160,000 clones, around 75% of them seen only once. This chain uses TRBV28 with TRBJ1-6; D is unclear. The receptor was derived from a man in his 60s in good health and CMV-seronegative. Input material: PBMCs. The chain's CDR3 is CASSFRGNNSPLHF. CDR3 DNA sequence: TGTGCCAGCAGTTTCAGAGGAAATAATTCACCCCTCCACTTT. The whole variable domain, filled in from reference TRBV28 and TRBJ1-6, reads DVKVTQSSRYLVKRTGEKVFLECVQDMDHENMFWYRQDPGLGLRLIYFSYDVKMKEKGDIPEGYSVSREKKERFSLILESASTNQTSMYLCASSFRGNNSPLHFGNGTRLTVT.